The text below deals with one TCR beta chain. These data come from a study of blood T cell repertoires in COVID-19. Study summary: Acute and convalescent COVID-19 specimens originated in the United States, Italy and Spain. PBMCs, B-cell-depleted T cells, or T cells provided the cDNA or gDNA that made up the material.

Deletions cut 8 bases from V and 3 bases from J, with 16 bases between. Looked up from germline, CDR1 is MNHEY and CDR2 is SMNVEV (reference sequence). This CDR3 is 14 amino acids long. Source study methods: Quantification of nucleated cells was approximated via reference gene primer amplification. TCRdb's table, derived via immunoSEQ multiplex PCR, lists solely in-frame clones and lacks some. Clone size and the V and J calls come from that table; the DNA yielded D and trimming. The sample has tens of thousands of clones, over 75% seen once. The V gene is TRBV27, the J gene TRBJ2-5; D may be TRBD1 (5 bases). The TCR was taken from a man aged 45-65 years with active COVID-19. The sample taken for sequencing was peripheral blood. The CDR3 spells CASGPDSHKETQYF. The CDR3 DNA reads TGTGCCAGCGGCCCAGACAGTCATAAAGAGACCCAGTACTTC.